This TCR beta chain was identified in a study of cytomegalovirus exposure and HLA in healthy donors. Turning to the study itself: The Caucasian-associated ancestry cluster contained about 80% of the approximately 400 genotyped donors. The study, taken as a whole, reports: Common viral pathogens seemed to be connected with several of the most significant clusters, according to a later analysis. High specificity and sensitivity for cytomegalovirus status were reported for the classifier.

Participants comprised healthy donors of bone marrow. As to this clone: Its antigen is unidentified.

A multiplex PCR was run with 60 Vbeta primers and 13 Jbeta primers. Measured with immunoSEQ multiplex PCR; TCRdb has only the in-frame clones, and not every one. Of over 100,000 clones in the sample, around 74% were seen once. Source material: PBMCs. The sequence came from a man younger than 45 in good health and CMV-seropositive.

The CDR3 DNA is TGTGCCAGCAGCTTTAATCCCGGGGAGCTGTTTTTT. Encoded protein: CASSFNPGELFF. The chain carries TRBV13 and TRBJ2-2; no clear D. Germline V CDR1 and CDR2: PRHDT, FYEKMQ (reference sequence). Between the trimmed V and J ends, which lost 3 bases and 6 bases, there was a span of 5 bases. This CDR3 has 12 amino acids.